The 20 T cell receptor beta chains given below trace back to one sample, sequenced in a study of spatial heterogeneity in lung cancer. Documented time point: sample taken at primary tumor resection. Whole RNA, which was extracted from tumor, nontumor lung tissue or frozen PBMC, was sequenced without any cell sorting. In TCRdb, the 5' RACE reads were re-called with MiXCR into one record per CDR3 protein. The sample lists approximately 40,000 distinct CDR3 sequences, about 13% seen once, with 50% to 65% in the top ten. Sample: PBMCs, taken at surgery. Receptors were obtained from a male donor with early-stage non-small cell lung cancer.

The chain recombines TRBV6-5 with TRBJ1-5; D ambiguous. Trimming stripped 4 bases from V and 9 bases from J, with 16 bases between. The CDR3 has 14 amino acids. The germline V gene encodes CDR1 MNHEY and CDR2 SVGAGI. The DNA for the CDR3 is TGTGCCAGCAGTTTAGAGTCGGTGGGTCGGCCCCAGCATTTT. Translation: CASSLESVGRPQHF.

Only a few counts were recorded for this clonotype. The chain has TRBV6-1 and TRBJ1-5; D is unresolved. Germline assignment: CDR1 MNHNS and CDR2 SASEGT. The V gene lost 2 bases and the J gene lost 6 bases, with 5 bases spanning the gap. CDR3 length equals 12 residues. CDR3 bases: TGTGCCAGCAGTGAAAAAGTTCAGCCCCAGCATTTT. Translating it yields CASSEKVQPQHF.

This clonotype came up many times. V is TRBV29-1 and J is TRBJ2-5; D not certain. Germline V lookup: CDR1 SQVTM, CDR2 ANQGSEA. The CDR3 loop spans 15 amino acids. The V gene lost 0 bases and the J gene lost 2 bases, with 13 bases spanning the gap. In DNA, the CDR3 is TGCAGCGTTGAAGATCAGTTCAACCGACAAGAGACCCAGTACTTC. It encodes CSVEDQFNRQETQYF.

This clonotype was seen more than once but under ten times. This chain joins TRBV7-3 and TRBJ2-3; 11 positions match TRBD1. This CDR3 has 15 amino acids. Germline CDR1 and CDR2: SGHTA and FQGTGA. Losses at the gene ends were 5 bases for V and 4 bases for J; bases not matched to a gene: 5. The CDR3 DNA follows: TGTGCCAGCAGCCGGACAGGGGGCTGGGCAGATACGCAGTATTTT. It is translated as CASSRTGGWADTQYF. The full variable domain, rest sourced from reference TRBV7-3 and TRBJ2-3, is GAGVSQTPSNKVTEKGKYVELRCDPISGHTALYWYRQSLGQGPEFLIYFQGTGAADDSGLPNDRFFAVRPEGSVSTLKIQRTERGDSAVYLCASSRTGGWADTQYFGPGTRLTVL.

This clonotype was counted many times. The V and J genes are TRBV7-2 and TRBJ1-5; tentatively, D is TRBD1 (6 bases). CDR1 and CDR2 from the germline V gene are SGHTA and FQGNSA. Between the trimmed V and J ends, which lost 2 bases and 5 bases, there was a span of 7 bases. The CDR3 is 13 amino acids. CDR3 loop: CASSLKGDQPQHF. As DNA, the CDR3 is TGTGCCAGCAGCTTAAAGGGGGATCAGCCCCAGCATTTT.

This clonotype turned up a few times. In DNA, the CDR3 is TGCAGTGCCGAACCGCCGGGCGGGGGGGCCTCTTACGAGCAGTACTTC. Its protein product is CSAEPPGGGASYEQYF. The chain employs TRBV20-1 and TRBJ2-7, with 9 bases that match TRBD2. Per the germline V gene, CDR1 is DFQATT and CDR2 is SNEGSKA (reference sequence). J gave up 4 bases and V 6 bases, and 16 bases lay outside the gene matches. The CDR3 has 16 amino acids.

This clonotype was seen only a few times. This chain links TRBV4-1 with TRBJ2-2; 7 bases are shared with TRBD2. With V trimmed by 4 bases and J by 2 bases, 7 bases remained unmatched. The length of the CDR3 is 16 residues. Per germline, CDR1 MGHRA and CDR2 YSYEKL. CDR3 nucleotides: TGCGCCAGCAGCCTTTTAGCGGGCTCAAACACCGGGGAGCTGTTTTTT. It is translated as CASSLLAGSNTGELFF.

This clonotype was picked up a small number of times. This chain links TRBV29-1 with TRBJ2-5; TRBD1 matches at 8 bases. Unmatched junction bases numbered 5, after V lost 7 bases and J lost 4 bases. The V gene's germline CDR1 is SQVTM and CDR2 ANQGSEA. The CDR3 sequence is 12 residues long. CDR3 sequence (DNA): TGCAGCGGATTAGACAGGGGAGAGACCCAGTACTTC. Translation gives CSGLDRGETQYF.

This clonotype was picked up many times. The V gene is TRBV7-4, the J gene TRBJ1-2; D remains ambiguous. Per germline, CDR1 SGHVT and CDR2 SQSDAQ. The CDR3 is 9 amino acids. V dropped 8 bases and J dropped 5 bases, with 3 bases sitting between them. The CDR3: CASSYGYTF. The CDR3 DNA sequence: TGTGCCAGCTCATATGGCTACACCTTC.

This clonotype was found once. The chain combines TRBV20-1 with TRBJ2-5, with a weak D call TRBD1 (5 bases). Trimming took 6 bases from V and 1 from J, leaving 15 bases between them. The CDR3 covers 14 residues. Germline-derived CDR1 and CDR2 are DFQATT and SNEGSKA (reference sequence). The DNA of the CDR3 is TGCAGTGCCCCGACAGCTAGTACCCAAGAGACCCAGTACTTC. Translation gives CSAPTASTQETQYF.

This clonotype was recorded at least ten times. The chain combines TRBV27 with TRBJ2-7; 10 bases fit TRBD2. Per the germline V gene, CDR1 is MNHEY and CDR2 is SMNVEV (reference sequence). The V segment lost 5 bases and the J segment 2 bases; nucleotides outside the gene matches: 6. This CDR3 contains 15 residues. CDR3 nucleotide sequence: TGTGCCAGCAGTCCCAGCGGGAGGGGTGCCTACGAGCAGTACTTC. It translates to CASSPSGRGAYEQYF.

This clonotype was counted many times. The chain couples TRBV5-1 to TRBJ1-2; no clear D. This CDR3 region has 12 residues. Germline V gene sequence: CDR1 SGHRS, CDR2 YFSETQ. V was shortened by 2 bases and J by 7 bases, with 9 bases between the two germline ends. This chain's CDR3 is CASSFSGGGYTF. CDR3 DNA: TGCGCCAGCAGCTTCTCGGGCGGTGGCTACACCTTC.

This clonotype has a count of ten or more. The chain carries TRBV2 and TRBJ1-4, with 8 bases that match TRBD1. CDR3 size: 14 residues. Per germline, CDR1 SNHLY and CDR2 FYNNEI. J was trimmed by 8 bases and V by 6 bases; bases with no gene match: 8. CDR3 amino acids: CASRTDRDSEKLFF. DNA of the CDR3: TGTGCCAGCAGAACGGACAGGGACAGCGAAAAACTGTTTTTT.

This rearrangement joins TRBV20-1 to TRBJ2-7, with a weak D call TRBD1 (6 bases). Germline lookup yields CDR1 DFQATT and CDR2 SNEGSKA (reference sequence). The V end was cut by 3 bases, the J end by 4 bases, with 19 bases between. This CDR3 is 15 amino acids long. In nucleotides, the CDR3 is TGCAGTGCTAGGGACAGCCACAATCTGCTTTACGAGCAGTACTTC. This gives the protein CSARDSHNLLYEQYF.

V and J are TRBV30 and TRBJ2-5, with a possible D match to TRBD1 (6 bases). From germline, CDR1 is GTSNPN and CDR2 SVGIG (reference sequence). The CDR3 has 13 residues. V was clipped by 4 bases and J by 4 bases, with 13 bases between them. The CDR3 DNA sequence: TGTGCCTGGACAGCTGGGGGCACAGAGACCCAGTACTTC. Translating it yields CAWTAGGTETQYF.

This clonotype was seen a few times. This rearrangement joins TRBV7-2 to TRBJ1-5; D is perhaps TRBD1 (6 bases). The CDR3 extends over 13 amino acids. V was clipped by 4 bases and J by 4 bases, with 8 bases between them. Germline CDR1 reads SGHTA; CDR2 reads FQGNSA. The CDR3 coding sequence is TGTGCCAGCAGCTCGGACAGAAATCAGCCCCAGCATTTT. The encoded protein is CASSSDRNQPQHF.

The rearrangement uses TRBV10-3 and TRBJ2-7; TRBD1 matches at 10 bases. The CDR3 has 14 residues. The V gene's germline CDR1 is ENHRY and CDR2 SYGVKD. The V and J ends lost 4 bases and 1 base, in that order; junction bases with no gene match: 1. This CDR3 reads CAISGTGGSYEQYF. The CDR3 nucleotides read TGTGCCATCAGTGGGACAGGGGGTTCCTACGAGCAGTACTTC.

The chain combines TRBV19 with TRBJ1-2, with 7 positions matching TRBD1. The CDR3 is 16 residues long. V shed 7 bases, J shed 0 bases, and the junction held 11 bases outside the gene matches. CDR1 is LNHDA and CDR2 is SQIVND in the germline V gene (reference sequence). The CDR3 DNA reads as TGTGCCAGTACCACCGGCCCGGGACAGACTAACTATGGCTACACCTTC. It yields the protein CASTTGPGQTNYGYTF.

This chain uses TRBV5-1 with TRBJ1-1, with 8 bases lining up with TRBD1. The junction had 5 bases not matched to a gene; V was cut back by 3 bases and J by 4 bases. The CDR3 extends over 14 amino acids. Germline values: CDR1 SGHRS, CDR2 YFSETQ. CDR3 bases: TGCGCCAGCAGCTCTGGACAGGGAGGCACTGAAGCTTTCTTT. It specifies CASSSGQGGTEAFF.

This clonotype was picked up many times. The chain couples TRBV4-3 to TRBJ2-5; D might be TRBD2 (5 bases). The V end was cut by 1 base, the J end by 5 bases, with 11 bases between. The CDR3 loop spans 14 amino acids. Looked up from germline, CDR1 is LGHNA and CDR2 is YSLEER. The CDR3 bases are TGCGCCAGCAGCCAAGGGTCGTCGGGGGAGACCCAGTACTTC. The encoded protein is CASSQGSSGETQYF.